A selection of T cell receptor beta chains follows, all from one sample in a study of cytomegalovirus exposure and HLA in healthy donors. Libraries were prepared by immunoSEQ multiplex PCR; TCRdb keeps only in-frame clonotypes and omits some of them. The sample shows around 92,000 clones, approximately 84% of them seen only once. The sequenced material came from PBMCs. All receptors derive from a girl aged 2-10 years in good health and CMV-seropositive. The conserved cysteine and the conserved F or W are not part of the CDR3 here. Fields, in order: V gene, J gene, CDR3 protein.

v_gene: TRBV7-8; j_gene: TRBJ1-1; CDR3aa: ASSRQTNTEAF
v_gene: TRBV27; j_gene: TRBJ1-5; CDR3aa: ASSLSGGGNQPQH
v_gene: TRBV9; j_gene: TRBJ2-1; CDR3aa: ASSVGGSGFNEQF
v_gene: TRBV19; j_gene: TRBJ2-3; CDR3aa: ASIAEGRGASGTQY
v_gene: TRBV13; j_gene: TRBJ1-1; CDR3aa: ASSLSSGNSAF
v_gene: TRBV9; j_gene: TRBJ2-1; CDR3aa: ASSVDRASYNEQF
v_gene: TRBV6-5; j_gene: TRBJ2-7; CDR3aa: ASSYDVPGGGEQY
v_gene: TRBV4-2; j_gene: TRBJ1-2; CDR3aa: ASSQADGGYGYT
v_gene: TRBV15; j_gene: TRBJ2-1; CDR3aa: ATSRDPTATSPGRNEQF
v_gene: TRBV29-1; j_gene: TRBJ2-1; CDR3aa: SVGGGLAGPNEQF
v_gene: TRBV5-1; j_gene: TRBJ2-7; CDR3aa: ASSSERDRGYEQY
v_gene: TRBV19; j_gene: TRBJ2-7; CDR3aa: ASSLSWTSGYSYEQY
v_gene: TRBV6-5; j_gene: TRBJ2-1; CDR3aa: ASSRRTSGDEQF
v_gene: TRBV27; j_gene: TRBJ2-3; CDR3aa: ASSLVRGYTDTQY
v_gene: TRBV18; j_gene: TRBJ1-1; CDR3aa: ASSPGTGVNTEAF
v_gene: TRBV30; j_gene: TRBJ1-2; CDR3aa: AWSRIPPGDYGYT
v_gene: TRBV25-1; j_gene: TRBJ1-3; CDR3aa: ASTERGGQWDTIY
v_gene: TRBV9; j_gene: TRBJ1-1; CDR3aa: ASSAPGQGYTEAF
v_gene: TRBV1; j_gene: TRBJ2-1; CDR3aa: TSSQDHKRTNNEQF
v_gene: TRBV29-1; j_gene: TRBJ2-6; CDR3aa: SVEGPRDLSSGANVLT
v_gene: TRBV30; j_gene: TRBJ1-5; CDR3aa: AWSRGLYSNQPQH
v_gene: TRBV6-5; j_gene: TRBJ1-1; CDR3aa: ASSYTPGTPEAF
v_gene: TRBV10-1; j_gene: TRBJ2-1; CDR3aa: ASSPRDRGPGNEQF
v_gene: TRBV5-4; j_gene: TRBJ1-3; CDR3aa: ASSLSLGNTIY
v_gene: TRBV7-9; j_gene: TRBJ1-1; CDR3aa: ASTKTGTEAF
v_gene: TRBV27; j_gene: TRBJ1-1; CDR3aa: ASSQTRPSNTEAF
v_gene: TRBV28; j_gene: TRBJ2-5; CDR3aa: ASSLRWASGRVQETQY
v_gene: TRBV29-1; j_gene: TRBJ2-2; CDR3aa: SVTGTGGAGELF
v_gene: TRBV28; j_gene: TRBJ2-2; CDR3aa: ASSFPGYTGELF
v_gene: TRBV28; j_gene: TRBJ2-7; CDR3aa: ASSPRGLIQIYEQY
v_gene: TRBV11-3; j_gene: TRBJ1-1; CDR3aa: ASSLRENTEAF
v_gene: TRBV6-5; j_gene: TRBJ1-2; CDR3aa: ASRGTGRYGYT
v_gene: TRBV10-2; j_gene: TRBJ2-7; CDR3aa: ASRLGLGGYEQY
v_gene: TRBV6-6; j_gene: TRBJ2-5; CDR3aa: ASSYSTLYQETQY
v_gene: TRBV5-1; j_gene: TRBJ2-3; CDR3aa: ASSLGGTTTDTQY
v_gene: TRBV29-1; j_gene: TRBJ2-7; CDR3aa: SVATSDPYEQY
v_gene: TRBV4-2; j_gene: TRBJ1-3; CDR3aa: ASSQDRTGSGNTIY
v_gene: TRBV29-1; j_gene: TRBJ2-7; CDR3aa: SVETGSPNSAEQY
v_gene: TRBV6-5; j_gene: TRBJ2-1; CDR3aa: ASSYISSPGNNEQF
v_gene: TRBV13; j_gene: TRBJ2-2; CDR3aa: ASSPWGAGGTTGELF
v_gene: TRBV5-1; j_gene: TRBJ2-1; CDR3aa: ASSLDWDRATYNEQF
v_gene: TRBV10-3; j_gene: TRBJ2-3; CDR3aa: AISAQGQGITDTQY
v_gene: TRBV7-9; j_gene: TRBJ2-7; CDR3aa: SSSSGQPGLAGDEQY
v_gene: TRBV6-5; j_gene: TRBJ1-2; CDR3aa: ASRPPGTGRGGYT
v_gene: TRBV29-1; j_gene: TRBJ2-7; CDR3aa: SVVFRGEQY
v_gene: TRBV5-1; j_gene: TRBJ2-7; CDR3aa: ASSLDSGGPGEQY
v_gene: TRBV19; j_gene: TRBJ1-5; CDR3aa: ASTLSRDSNQPQH
v_gene: TRBV7-2; j_gene: TRBJ2-3; CDR3aa: ASSLVPTSTDTQY
v_gene: TRBV29-1; j_gene: TRBJ1-1; CDR3aa: SVEVRAPTEAF
v_gene: TRBV30; j_gene: TRBJ1-2; CDR3aa: AWGVRQNYGYT
v_gene: TRBV11-2; j_gene: TRBJ2-5; CDR3aa: ASSLQGATQETQY
v_gene: TRBV30; j_gene: TRBJ2-7; CDR3aa: AWSSLAPLSYEQY
v_gene: TRBV6-5; j_gene: TRBJ1-1; CDR3aa: ASRAANLNTEAF
v_gene: TRBV29-1; j_gene: TRBJ2-7; CDR3aa: SAGLAGGAYEQY
v_gene: TRBV25-1; j_gene: TRBJ1-4; CDR3aa: ASLQGGNEKLF